These T cell receptor beta chains were read from a single sample in a study of blood T cells in healthy people across ages. TCRdb recomputed calls from the 5' RACE reads with MiXCR, one row per CDR3 protein. Here the sample spans approximately 800,000 distinct CDR3 sequences, more than 20% being singletons. These same data were also listed under a study on T cells of mothers and their children.

Material for sequencing was blood. These receptors originate from a boy aged 10-17 years in good health. Each CDR3 is given with its conserved first and last residue. The D gene is left open where the match is weak. The size entry is marked missing in some rows and otherwise reads once, few, many or a size class.

j_call,cdr3_length,clone_size,v_call,d_call,cdr3_nt,cdr3_aa
TRBJ2-3,15,once,TRBV18,NA,TGTGCCAGCTCACCGCTCAGGGGAGTAGCAGATACGCAGTATTTT,CASSPLRGVADTQYF
TRBJ1-4,16,NA,TRBV4-3,NA,TGCGCCAGCAGCCAAGAAGGACGGTCTTCGAATGAAAAACTGTTTTTT,CASSQEGRSSNEKLFF
TRBJ2-7,16,NA,TRBV6-6,NA,TGTGCCAGCAGTTACGCCCCTGGACAGAGCTCCTACGAGCAGCACTTC,CASSYAPGQSSYEQHF
TRBJ2-7,14,few,TRBV12-3/TRBV12-4,NA,TGTGCCAGCACCGAGCGCACAGGGCGCTACGAGCAGTACTTC,CASTERTGRYEQYF
TRBJ2-5,11,few,TRBV7-2,NA,TGTGCCAGCAGCCCCGGCTCGGGCCTGTACTTC,CASSPGSGLYF
TRBJ1-1,16,few,TRBV5-1,NA,TGCGCCAGCAGCACGGAGGGACGGAGATTGAACACTGAAGCTTTCTTT,CASSTEGRRLNTEAFF
TRBJ2-3,17,NA,TRBV7-2,TRBD2,TGTGCCAGCAGCCTACCCCTGGCTAGCGGACCCACAGATACGCAGTATTTT,CASSLPLASGPTDTQYF
TRBJ1-1,15,few,TRBV28,TRBD1,TGTGCCGGCAGTTTGACAGGGAGGGGGAACACTGAAGCTTTCTTT,CAGSLTGRGNTEAFF
TRBJ2-5,17,few,TRBV27,NA,TGTGCCAGCAGTTTGTTCTCCGTCAGTGGCAGGGTTGAGACCCAGTACTTC,CASSLFSVSGRVETQYF
TRBJ1-4,13,NA,TRBV4-3,NA,TGCGCCAGCAGCCAAGGTCCGGAGGAAAAACTGTTTTTT,CASSQGPEEKLFF
TRBJ1-2,16,few,TRBV4-3,NA,TGCGCCAGCAGCCAAGGTTTTAGGAGGCAGGTATATGGCTACACCTTC,CASSQGFRRQVYGYTF
TRBJ2-7,14,NA,TRBV3-1,NA,TGTGCCAGCAGCCAAACCGGAAACGGTGTTGAGCAGTACTTC,CASSQTGNGVEQYF
TRBJ2-4,15,NA,TRBV28,TRBD2,TGTGCCAGCGTGATGGCGGGGGGCCCGGTTCACATTCAGTACTTC,CASVMAGGPVHIQYF
TRBJ2-7,16,NA,TRBV18,TRBD2,TGTGCCAGCTCACCCCGGCCGTGGGCGGGAGAAATTGAGCAGTACTTC,CASSPRPWAGEIEQYF
TRBJ1-2,17,NA,TRBV7-8,TRBD1,TGTGCCAGCAGCTTAATGGCATCGGGACAGACTAACTATGGCTACACCTTC,CASSLMASGQTNYGYTF
TRBJ2-4,16,NA,TRBV15,TRBD2,TGTGCCACCAGCAGAGGAGCGGGATTGGGCAAAAACATTCAGTACTTC,CATSRGAGLGKNIQYF
TRBJ1-2,13,NA,TRBV28,NA,TGTGCCAGCAGTTTTGACTTTCGGAATGGCTACACCTTC,CASSFDFRNGYTF
TRBJ2-5,15,NA,TRBV27,NA,TGTGCCAGCAGTTTATCATGGGGTGGGGCAGAGACCCAGTACTTC,CASSLSWGGAETQYF
TRBJ1-5,17,few,TRBV7-9,TRBD1,TGTGCCACCCGAGAATTGACAGGGGAGTATAGCAATCAGCCCCAGCATTTT,CATRELTGEYSNQPQHF
TRBJ1-1,14,many,TRBV11-2,NA,TGTGCCAGCAGCTTAGATGGGGCGGGCACTGAAGCTTTCTTT,CASSLDGAGTEAFF
TRBJ2-1,14,NA,TRBV5-1,TRBD1,TGCGCCACCTATACAGGGGTGGGGAACAATGAGCAGTTCTTC,CATYTGVGNNEQFF
TRBJ2-3,15,NA,TRBV12-3/TRBV12-4,NA,TGTGCCAGCAGCCAAAGGGACTGGTACACAGATACGCAGTATTTT,CASSQRDWYTDTQYF
TRBJ2-3,18,few,TRBV7-9,TRBD1,TGTGCCAGCAGCTTCCCCCGGGACAGGGGGACTAGCACAGATACGCAGTATTTT,CASSFPRDRGTSTDTQYF
TRBJ2-3,14,few,TRBV27,NA,TGTGCCAGCAGTTTCCAGGGGTTTTCAGATACGCAGTATTTT,CASSFQGFSDTQYF
TRBJ2-7,14,few,TRBV5-5,NA,TGTGCCAGCAGGGGGGGGGCCGTCGCCTACGAGCAGTACTTC,CASRGGAVAYEQYF
TRBJ1-5,14,few,TRBV11-2,NA,TGTGCCAGCAGCTTAGGGTTAGGGTCTTGGCCCCAGCATTTT,CASSLGLGSWPQHF
TRBJ2-5,13,NA,TRBV7-2,NA,TGTGCCAGCAGCAATACCCTTTTGGAGACCCAGTACTTC,CASSNTLLETQYF
TRBJ1-1,14,NA,TRBV7-3,TRBD1,TGTGCCAGCAGCTCGCAGGGGACAGCGACTGAAGCTTTCTTT,CASSSQGTATEAFF
TRBJ1-1,16,NA,TRBV6-5,NA,TGTGCCAGCAGTTACCCCCGGGCGGGGGGCAGCACTGAAGCTTTCTTT,CASSYPRAGGSTEAFF
TRBJ1-1,12,few,TRBV12-3/TRBV12-4,NA,TGTGCCAGCACTCTAGGGTGGCCTGAAGCTTTCTTT,CASTLGWPEAFF
TRBJ1-1,12,NA,TRBV5-1,NA,TGCGCCAGTAAGTCGTCAGGGTCTGAAGCTTTCTTT,CASKSSGSEAFF
TRBJ1-4,15,NA,TRBV5-1,NA,TGCGCCAGCAGCTTGTCCGCGGGGGCAGTGACGGAACTGTTTTTT,CASSLSAGAVTELFF
TRBJ2-3,15,NA,TRBV2,TRBD2,TGTGCCAGCACCGAGGGACTAGCGGGAACAGATACGCAGTATTTT,CASTEGLAGTDTQYF
TRBJ2-1,15,many,TRBV7-9,TRBD1,TGTGCCAGCAGCTCCACGGACAGGGGGCTCGATGAGCAGTTCTTC,CASSSTDRGLDEQFF
TRBJ2-7,14,many,TRBV7-3,NA,TGTGCCAGCAGCCTGATTTCTGGACCCTACGAGCAGTACTTC,CASSLISGPYEQYF
TRBJ2-7,13,many,TRBV7-9,NA,TGTGCCAGCAGCCCATTGGGGGTCGGCGAGCAGTACTTC,CASSPLGVGEQYF
TRBJ2-6,17,NA,TRBV12-3/TRBV12-4,NA,TGTGCCAGCAGTCAGGGTTTGAGAAGCTCTGGGGCCAACATCCTGACTTTC,CASSQGLRSSGANILTF
TRBJ2-2,18,few,TRBV6-2/TRBV6-3,TRBD1,TGTGCCAGCAACTTACAAGGGACAGGGGGCGCGAACACCGGGGAGCTGTTTTTT,CASNLQGTGGANTGELFF
TRBJ2-2,17,NA,TRBV11-2,TRBD2,TGTGCCAGCAGCCAAGATCCGCTAGCGGGGCCTCGCGGGGAGCTGTTTTTT,CASSQDPLAGPRGELFF
TRBJ2-4,18,NA,TRBV6-1,TRBD2,TGTGCCAGTAGCCGCGGTAGCGGGGGGGCCTGGGCCAAAAACATTCAGTACTTC,CASSRGSGGAWAKNIQYF
TRBJ2-7,15,NA,TRBV2,TRBD1,TGTGCCAGCAGTCCAAGGACAGGGGGCGACAACGAGCAGTACTTC,CASSPRTGGDNEQYF
TRBJ2-2,22,NA,TRBV4-3,TRBD2,TGCGCCAGCAGCCAAGATGCAATGGAAGGACTAGCACAGCCCCGGAACACCGGGGAGCTGTTTTTT,CASSQDAMEGLAQPRNTGELFF
TRBJ2-1,16,few,TRBV2,NA,TGTGCCAGCAGTGAATTAAGGAGACTAGACGCTTTAGAGCAGTTCTTC,CASSELRRLDALEQFF
TRBJ1-2,13,NA,TRBV20-1,TRBD1,TGCAGTGCTACGACAGGGTCTAACTATGGCTACACCTTC,CSATTGSNYGYTF
TRBJ2-5,13,once,TRBV5-4,NA,TGTGCCAGCAGCGAGGGGACACAAGAGACCCAGTACTTC,CASSEGTQETQYF
TRBJ2-7,13,NA,TRBV29-1,TRBD1,TGCAGCGCCACGGGACAGGGGCTGGAAGAGCAGTACTTC,CSATGQGLEEQYF
TRBJ2-7,15,NA,TRBV27,NA,TGTGCCAGCAGTTTTTCACCTTTGGGAAAATACGAGCAGTACTTC,CASSFSPLGKYEQYF
TRBJ2-1,13,NA,TRBV2,NA,TGTGCCAGCAAATCGGGCTCCTACAATGAGCAGTTCTTC,CASKSGSYNEQFF
TRBJ2-7,13,few,TRBV20-1,NA,TGCAGTGCTAGTCCTTGGTTCTCCTACGAGCAGTACTTC,CSASPWFSYEQYF
TRBJ1-4,16,many,TRBV18,NA,TGTGCCAGCTCACCAGGGGCGGCAGGCGGGATGCTAAAACTGTTTTTT,CASSPGAAGGMLKLFF
TRBJ1-5,16,NA,TRBV7-2,NA,TGTGCCAGCAGCCTAGGGGTGGGATCGGGCAATCAGCCCCAGCATTTT,CASSLGVGSGNQPQHF
TRBJ2-5,13,few,TRBV9,NA,TGTGCCAGCAGCGTAGATTTTCGGGAGACCCAGTACTTC,CASSVDFRETQYF
TRBJ2-1,16,few,TRBV6-1,TRBD2,TGTGCCAGCAGTGAATCTGTGACTAGCGGGTACAATGAGCAGTTCTTC,CASSESVTSGYNEQFF